This entry lists 24 T cell receptor beta chains sequenced from one sample in a study of preoperative IRX-2 immunotherapy in early breast cancer. Generated by immunoSEQ multiplex PCR, the TCRdb table keeps only in-frame clones and is missing some. The sample records about 32,000 clones, roughly four fifths being singletons. Stated treatment: preoperative locoregional IRX-2 cytokine immunotherapy. The sample here was lymph node tissue, taken from a patient treated with IRX-2 immunotherapy. These receptors all come from a human donor with breast cancer.

The chain's CDR3 is CASSPWTGYSPLHF. The CDR3 bases are TGTGCCAGCAGTCCCTGGACGGGGTATTCACCCCTCCACTTT. The rearrangement uses TRBV28 and TRBJ1-6; D gene uncertain. Per the germline V gene, CDR1 is MDHEN and CDR2 is SYDVKM. This CDR3 has 14 residues. Trimming removed 5 bases from V and 8 bases from J, with 13 bases in between.

The chain employs TRBV14 and TRBJ1-2; D not resolved. Germline lookup yields CDR1 SGHDN and CDR2 FVKESK. This CDR3 has 14 amino acids. Between the trimmed V and J ends, which lost 3 bases and 4 bases, there was a span of 12 bases. The CDR3 loop is CASSQQAGGYGYTF. The CDR3 DNA sequence: TGTGCCAGCAGCCAGCAGGCGGGAGGCTATGGCTACACCTTC.

This chain uses TRBV30 with TRBJ1-1; 7 bases map to TRBD1. J gave up 3 bases and V 3 bases, and 4 bases lay outside the gene matches. Per the germline V gene, CDR1 is GTSNPN and CDR2 is SVGIG (reference sequence). CDR3 size: 13 residues. The chain's CDR3 is CAWSLDRDTEAFF. The CDR3 nucleotides read TGTGCCTGGAGCCTCGACAGGGACACTGAAGCTTTCTTT.

This sequence joins TRBV6-8 and TRBJ2-7; D remains ambiguous. Germline V gene lookup returns CDR1 MNHGY and CDR2 SAAAGT. The germline V and J ends were trimmed by 4 bases and 6 bases, with 16 bases remaining between them. The CDR3 is 14 residues long. The CDR3 protein is CASSSWPSTSEQYF. CDR3 DNA sequence: TGTGCCAGCAGTTCGTGGCCCAGCACGAGCGAGCAGTACTTC.

The chain is built from TRBV6-8 and TRBJ2-5; 8 nucleotides agree with TRBD2. CDR3 length: 16 amino acids. Losses at the gene ends were 4 bases for V and 1 base for J; bases not matched to a gene: 8. Germline CDR1 is MNHGY and CDR2 is SAAAGT. CDR3 DNA: TGTGCCAGCAGTTCCCCCCGCGGGGGGCGCCAAGAGACCCAGTACTTC. This encodes CASSSPRGGRQETQYF.

J is TRBJ2-7 and V is TRBV9, with 7 positions matching TRBD2. V trimming: 5 bases; J trimming: 1 base; junction bases outside the gene matches: 6. CDR3 length: 14 amino acids. Looked up from germline, CDR1 is SGDLS and CDR2 is YYNGEE. The CDR3 DNA reads as TGTGCCAGCAGTGAGAGCGGGACTTCCTACGAGCAGTACTTC. Translation gives CASSESGTSYEQYF.

The chain has TRBV11-3 and TRBJ2-7; 8 bases map to TRBD1. With V trimmed by 3 bases and J by 5 bases, 6 bases remained unmatched. Per the germline V gene, CDR1 is SGHNT and CDR2 is YENEEA. CDR3 length: 14 amino acids. CDR3 region: CASSLGDRGHEQYF. As DNA, the CDR3 is TGTGCCAGCAGCTTGGGAGACAGGGGCCACGAGCAGTACTTC.

The sample holds a few counts of this clone. CDR3: CASSVGRGPYNEQFF. The DNA for the CDR3 is TGTGCCAGCAGCGTTGGGAGGGGGCCCTACAATGAGCAGTTCTTC. J is TRBJ2-1 and V is TRBV9; D may correspond to TRBD1 or TRBD2 (7 bases each). Looked up from germline, CDR1 is SGDLS and CDR2 is YYNGEE. This CDR3 contains 15 residues. Trimming removed 2 bases at V and 2 bases at J, with 11 bases between.

The genes are TRBV18 and TRBJ1-2; no firm D call. Trimming cost V 3 bases and J 4 bases, with 12 bases left between them. Per germline, CDR1 KGHSH and CDR2 LQKENI. The CDR3 runs to 14 residues. The DNA for the CDR3 is TGTGCCAGCTCACCGGGAGAGGAGCGCTATGGCTACACCTTC. The encoded protein is CASSPGEERYGYTF. The whole variable domain, filled in from reference TRBV18 and TRBJ1-2, reads NAGVMQNPRHLVRRRGQEARLRCSPMKGHSHVYWYRQLPEEGLKFMVYLQKENIIDESGMPKERFSAEFPKEGPSILRIQQVVRGDSAAYFCASSPGEERYGYTFGSGTRLTVV.

The chain links TRBV6-9 to TRBJ2-1; D ambiguous. CDR3 size: 11 residues. The V gene's germline CDR1 is MNHGY and CDR2 SVAAGI. V lost 5 bases and J lost 10, with 9 bases in between. The CDR3 loop reads CASSRRGEQFF. The DNA of the CDR3 is TGTGCCAGCAGTCGAAGAGGAGAGCAGTTCTTC.

The J gene is TRBJ2-3, the V gene TRBV7-6, with 10 bases that match TRBD1. The CDR3 is 15 residues long. CDR1 SGHVS and CDR2 FNYEAQ come from the germline V gene. Losses at the gene ends were 3 bases for V and 3 bases for J; bases not matched to a gene: 3. The CDR3 bases are TGTGCCAGCAGCTTTAGGACAGGGGGTACAGATACGCAGTATTTT. Translated: CASSFRTGGTDTQYF. The complete variable domain, with remaining parts taken from reference TRBV7-6 and TRBJ2-3, reads GAGVSQSPRYKVTKRGQDVALRCDPISGHVSLYWYRQALGQGPEFLTYFNYEAQQDKSGLPNDRFSAERPEGSISTLTIQRTEQRDSAMYRCASSFRTGGTDTQYFGPGTRLTVL.

This chain joins TRBV30 and TRBJ1-3; 9 bases map to TRBD1. The CDR3 totals 14 residues. The junction had 4 bases not matched to a gene; V was cut back by 0 bases and J by 7 bases. Germline lookup yields CDR1 GTSNPN and CDR2 SVGIG (reference sequence). The CDR3 loop reads CAWSVGDRENTIYF. CDR3 sequence (DNA): TGTGCCTGGAGTGTGGGGGACAGGGAGAACACCATATATTTT.

This chain connects TRBV2 to TRBJ1-6; possible D gene TRBD1, 5 bases. The CDR3 is 18 residues long. CDR1 and CDR2 (germline): SNHLY, FYNNEI. The V and J ends lost 9 bases and 5 bases respectively, with 26 bases between them. CDR3 in DNA: TGTGCCAGTAAGCGCAGGAGGGTTGCCGGGACGGATAATTCACCCCTCCACTTT. This translates into CASKRRRVAGTDNSPLHF.

The chain is built from TRBV18 and TRBJ2-1; D remains unclear. CDR3 size: 13 residues. CDR1 KGHSH and CDR2 LQKENI come from the germline V gene. With 5 bases removed from V and 8 bases from J, the gap between germline ends came to 13 bases. CDR3 loop: CASSLGIWDEQFF. The CDR3 DNA reads as TGTGCCAGCTCATTGGGGATTTGGGATGAGCAGTTCTTC.

V gene TRBV11-3 combines with J gene TRBJ1-6, with D possibly being TRBD1 (6 bases). The CDR3 sequence is 15 residues long. The germline V gene encodes CDR1 SGHNT and CDR2 YENEEA. V lost 3 bases and J 9 bases, leaving 15 bases between the germline ends. The CDR3 DNA reads as TGTGCCAGCAGCTTGATTGCCGGGGGCAGTTCACCCCTCCACTTT. Translation gives CASSLIAGGSSPLHF.

The rearrangement uses TRBV19 and TRBJ2-5; 10 bases are shared with TRBD1. Germline V CDR1 and CDR2: LNHDA, SQIVND (reference sequence). Trimming cost V 6 bases and J 5 bases; bases outside gene matches: 3. There are 13 residues in the CDR3. The CDR3 nucleotides are TGTGCCAGTAGGGACAGGGGGAAGGAGACCCAGTACTTC. Its protein product is CASRDRGKETQYF.

The rearrangement uses TRBV28 and TRBJ1-5, with 7 nucleotides matching TRBD1. With V trimmed by 1 base and J by 3 bases, 12 bases remained unmatched. The germline CDR1 and CDR2 sequences are MDHEN and SYDVKM. The CDR3 sequence is 18 residues long. The CDR3 protein is CASSLSTVEQGSNQPQHF. The CDR3 nucleotides are TGTGCCAGCAGTTTATCCACCGTCGAACAGGGGTCCAATCAGCCCCAGCATTTT.

This CDR3 is CASSFGIPGYEQYF. The DNA of the CDR3 is TGTGCCAGCAGTTTTGGGATTCCGGGGTACGAGCAGTACTTC. The chain is built from TRBV28 and TRBJ2-7, with D perhaps matching TRBD2 (5 bases). Germline CDR1 is MDHEN and CDR2 is SYDVKM. Trimming cost V 3 bases and J 4 bases, with 13 bases left between them. This CDR3 has 14 amino acids. Full variable domain (rest looked up from reference TRBV28 and TRBJ2-7): DVKVTQSSRYLVKRTGEKVFLECVQDMDHENMFWYRQDPGLGLRLIYFSYDVKMKEKGDIPEGYSVSREKKERFSLILESASTNQTSMYLCASSFGIPGYEQYFGPGTRLTVT.

V gene TRBV4-3 combines with J gene TRBJ1-5; TRBD1 is a possible D gene (5 bases). The V gene lost 2 bases and the J gene lost 4 bases, with 9 bases spanning the gap. Per the germline V gene, CDR1 is LGHNA and CDR2 is YSLEER. The CDR3 has 14 amino acids. CDR3 loop: CASSQPWGNQPQHF. Written as DNA, the CDR3 is TGCGCCAGCAGCCAACCCTGGGGGAATCAGCCCCAGCATTTT.

The V and J genes are TRBV19 and TRBJ1-5; D remains unclear. The CDR3 runs 16 residues. The germline V gene encodes CDR1 LNHDA and CDR2 SQIVND (reference sequence). The ends were cut back, 4 bases at V and 0 bases at J, with 13 bases in the middle. The chain's CDR3 is CASSNWVDYSNQPQHF. As DNA, the CDR3 is TGTGCCAGTAGTAATTGGGTAGACTATAGCAATCAGCCCCAGCATTTT.

V usage is TRBV30 and J usage is TRBJ2-7, with 8 bases matching TRBD1. Germline V gene lookup returns CDR1 GTSNPN and CDR2 SVGIG (reference sequence). Unmatched junction bases numbered 9, after V lost 4 bases and J lost 4 bases. The CDR3 has 14 amino acids. The CDR3 spells CAWTQGTGLYEQYF. As DNA, the CDR3 is TGTGCCTGGACCCAGGGGACAGGCCTATACGAGCAGTACTTC.

V gene TRBV6-8 combines with J gene TRBJ1-1; possible D gene TRBD1, 5 bases. Germline-derived CDR1 and CDR2 are MNHGY and SAAAGT. With 5 bases removed from V and 2 bases from J, the gap between germline ends came to 6 bases. This CDR3 contains 12 residues. The CDR3 reads CASSQGNTEAFF. DNA for the CDR3: TGTGCCAGCAGTCAGGGAAACACTGAAGCTTTCTTT.

This chain joins TRBV28 and TRBJ2-7, with 7 bases identical to TRBD1. CDR1 is MDHEN, CDR2 SYDVKM, per germline. Trimming at V came to 6 bases and at J to 4 bases, leaving 9 bases not matched to a gene. The length of the CDR3 is 14 residues. This chain's CDR3 is CASRTTGNRYEQYF. The CDR3 DNA reads TGTGCCAGCAGGACGACAGGGAATAGGTACGAGCAGTACTTC.

This chain links TRBV11-3 with TRBJ1-3; a possible D gene is TRBD1 (6 bases). CDR3 length equals 17 residues. V lost 5 bases, J lost 0 bases, and 17 bases lay in between. The germline V gene has CDR1 SGHNT and CDR2 YENEEA. CDR3 region: CASSRVRGQTSGNTIYF. The CDR3 nucleotides are TGTGCCAGCAGCCGGGTACGGGGGCAGACCTCTGGAAACACCATATATTTT.